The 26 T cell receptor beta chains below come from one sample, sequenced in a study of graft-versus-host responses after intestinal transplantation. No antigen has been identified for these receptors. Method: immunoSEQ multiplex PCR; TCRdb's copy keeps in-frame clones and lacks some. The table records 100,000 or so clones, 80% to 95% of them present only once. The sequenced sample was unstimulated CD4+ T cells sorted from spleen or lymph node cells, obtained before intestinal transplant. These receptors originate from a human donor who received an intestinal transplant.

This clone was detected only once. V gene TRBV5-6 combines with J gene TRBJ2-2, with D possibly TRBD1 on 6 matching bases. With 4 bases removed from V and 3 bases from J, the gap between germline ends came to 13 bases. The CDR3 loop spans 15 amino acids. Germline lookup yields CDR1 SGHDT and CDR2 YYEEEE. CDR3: CASSRQGRYTGELFF. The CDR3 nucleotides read TGTGCCAGCAGCCGGCAGGGGCGATACACCGGGGAGCTGTTTTTT.

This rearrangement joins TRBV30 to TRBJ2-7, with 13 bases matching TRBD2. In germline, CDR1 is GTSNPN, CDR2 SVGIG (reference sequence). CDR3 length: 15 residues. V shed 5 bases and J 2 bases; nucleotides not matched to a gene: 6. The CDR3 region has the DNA TGTGCCTGGTCCAAGGGACTAGCGGGACCCTACGAGCAGTACTTC. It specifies CAWSKGLAGPYEQYF.

The CDR3 region has the DNA TGTGCCAGCAGCTTAGAATCTCTTTTCTGGCGGTCAACTAATGAAAAACTGTTTTTT. Protein product: CASSLESLFWRSTNEKLFF. This chain links TRBV7-9 with TRBJ1-4; D is undetermined. Germline lookup yields CDR1 SEHNR and CDR2 FQNEAQ (reference sequence). CDR3 length: 19 amino acids. Deletions cut 1 base from V and 0 bases from J, with 18 bases between.

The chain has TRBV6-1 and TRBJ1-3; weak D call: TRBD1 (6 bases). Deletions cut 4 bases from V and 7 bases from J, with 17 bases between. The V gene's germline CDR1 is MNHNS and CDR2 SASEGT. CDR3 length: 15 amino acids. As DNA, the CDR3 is TGTGCCAGCAGTGGAGGCCCAGGGGTAACGAACACCATATATTTT. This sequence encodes CASSGGPGVTNTIYF.

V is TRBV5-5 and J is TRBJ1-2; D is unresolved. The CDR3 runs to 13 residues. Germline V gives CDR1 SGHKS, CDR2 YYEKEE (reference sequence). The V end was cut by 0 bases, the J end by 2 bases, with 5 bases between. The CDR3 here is CASSLGQNYGYTF. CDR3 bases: TGTGCCAGCAGCTTGGGACAAAACTATGGCTACACCTTC.

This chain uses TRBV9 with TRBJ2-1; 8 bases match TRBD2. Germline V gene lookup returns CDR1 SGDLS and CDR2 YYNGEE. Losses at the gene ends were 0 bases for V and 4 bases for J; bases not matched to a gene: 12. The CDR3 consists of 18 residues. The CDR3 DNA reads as TGTGCCAGCAGCGTAGTCCCGGGAGGGCCTTCCCTTTACAATGAGCAGTTCTTC. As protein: CASSVVPGGPSLYNEQFF.

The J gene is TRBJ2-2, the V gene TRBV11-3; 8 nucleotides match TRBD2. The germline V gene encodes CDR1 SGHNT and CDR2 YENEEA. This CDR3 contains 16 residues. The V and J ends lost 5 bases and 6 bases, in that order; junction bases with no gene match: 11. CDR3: CASSPRTSRNAGELFF. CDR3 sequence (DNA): TGTGCCAGCAGCCCCCGGACTAGCAGGAATGCCGGGGAGCTGTTTTTT.

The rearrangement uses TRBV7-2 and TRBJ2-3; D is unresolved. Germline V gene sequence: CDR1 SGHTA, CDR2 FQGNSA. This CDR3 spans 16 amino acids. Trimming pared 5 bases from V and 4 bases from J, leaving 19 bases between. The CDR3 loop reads CASSPAPRSRPDTQYF. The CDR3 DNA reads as TGTGCCAGCAGCCCGGCGCCCCGGTCTAGGCCAGATACGCAGTATTTT.

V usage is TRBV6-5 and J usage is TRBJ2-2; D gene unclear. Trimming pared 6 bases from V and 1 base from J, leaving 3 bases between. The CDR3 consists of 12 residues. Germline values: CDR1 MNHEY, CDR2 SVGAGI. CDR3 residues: CASRRNTGELFF. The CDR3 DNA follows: TGTGCCAGCAGGAGGAACACCGGGGAGCTGTTTTTT.

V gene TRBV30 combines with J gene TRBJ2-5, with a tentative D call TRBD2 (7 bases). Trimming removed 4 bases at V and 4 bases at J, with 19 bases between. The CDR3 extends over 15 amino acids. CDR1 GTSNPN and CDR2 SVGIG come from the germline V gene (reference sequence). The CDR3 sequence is CAWTPFVGGGETQYF. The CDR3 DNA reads TGTGCCTGGACCCCCTTTGTGGGAGGGGGAGAGACCCAGTACTTC.

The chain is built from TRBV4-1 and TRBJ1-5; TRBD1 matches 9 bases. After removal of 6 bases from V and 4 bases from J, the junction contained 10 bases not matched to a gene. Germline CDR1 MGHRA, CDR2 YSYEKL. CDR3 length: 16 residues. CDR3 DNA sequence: TGCGCCAGCAGTAGGACAGGGGCGGTATTAAATCAGCCCCAGCATTTT. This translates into CASSRTGAVLNQPQHF.

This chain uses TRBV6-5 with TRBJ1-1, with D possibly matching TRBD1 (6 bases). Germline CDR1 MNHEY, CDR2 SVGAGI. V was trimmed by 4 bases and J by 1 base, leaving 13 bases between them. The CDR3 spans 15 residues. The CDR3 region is CASSSDRRPNTEAFF. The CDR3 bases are TGTGCCAGCAGTTCCGACAGGAGGCCGAACACTGAAGCTTTCTTT.

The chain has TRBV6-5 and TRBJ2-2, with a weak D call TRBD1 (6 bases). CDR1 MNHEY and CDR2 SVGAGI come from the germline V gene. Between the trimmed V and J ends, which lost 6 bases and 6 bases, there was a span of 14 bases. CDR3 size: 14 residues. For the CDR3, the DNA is TGTGCCAGCAGGCGCAGGGGTTCGTCCGGGGAGCTGTTTTTT. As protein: CASRRRGSSGELFF.

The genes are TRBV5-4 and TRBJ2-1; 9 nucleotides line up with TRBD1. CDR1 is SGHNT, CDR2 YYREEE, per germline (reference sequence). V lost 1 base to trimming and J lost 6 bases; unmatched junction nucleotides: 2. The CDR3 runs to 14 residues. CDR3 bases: TGTGCCAGCAGCTTGACAGGGGGCAGCAATGAGCAGTTCTTC. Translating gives CASSLTGGSNEQFF.

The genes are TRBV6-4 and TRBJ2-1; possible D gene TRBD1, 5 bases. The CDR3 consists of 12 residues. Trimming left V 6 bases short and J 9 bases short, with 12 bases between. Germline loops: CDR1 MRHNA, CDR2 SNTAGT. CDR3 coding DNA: TGTGCCAGCAGGACTCCAAGGGGTGAGCAGTTCTTC. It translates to CASRTPRGEQFF.

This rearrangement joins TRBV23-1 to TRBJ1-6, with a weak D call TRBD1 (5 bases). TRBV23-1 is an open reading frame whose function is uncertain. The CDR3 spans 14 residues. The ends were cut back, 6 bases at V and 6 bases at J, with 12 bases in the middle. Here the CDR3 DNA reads TGCGCCAGCAGGGAACAGGCGACTAATTCACCCCTCCACTTT. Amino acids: CASREQATNSPLHF.

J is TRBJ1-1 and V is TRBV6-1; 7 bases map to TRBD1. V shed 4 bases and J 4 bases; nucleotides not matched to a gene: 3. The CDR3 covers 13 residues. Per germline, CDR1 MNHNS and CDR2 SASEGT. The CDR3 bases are TGTGCCAGCAGTGTAGACAGGGCCACTGAAGCTTTCTTT. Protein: CASSVDRATEAFF.

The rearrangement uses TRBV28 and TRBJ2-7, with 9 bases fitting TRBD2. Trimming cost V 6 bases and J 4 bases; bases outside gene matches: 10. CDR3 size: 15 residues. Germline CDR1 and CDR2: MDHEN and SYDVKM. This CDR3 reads CASSPTGAGGYEQYF. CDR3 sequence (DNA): TGTGCCAGCAGCCCCACAGGGGCGGGGGGGTACGAGCAGTACTTC.

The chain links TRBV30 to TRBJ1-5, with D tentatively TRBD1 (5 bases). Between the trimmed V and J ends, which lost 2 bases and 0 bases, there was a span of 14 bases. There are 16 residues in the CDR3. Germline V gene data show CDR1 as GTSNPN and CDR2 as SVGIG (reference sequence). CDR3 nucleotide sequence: TGTGCCTGGAGTCACACGGGGGGTTATAGCAATCAGCCCCAGCATTTT. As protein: CAWSHTGGYSNQPQHF.

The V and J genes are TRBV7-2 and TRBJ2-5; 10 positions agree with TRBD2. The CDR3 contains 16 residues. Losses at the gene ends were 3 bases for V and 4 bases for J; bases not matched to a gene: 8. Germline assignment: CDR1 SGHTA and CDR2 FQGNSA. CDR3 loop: CASSLMSGGASETQYF. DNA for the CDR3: TGTGCCAGCAGCTTGATGAGCGGGGGGGCATCAGAGACCCAGTACTTC.

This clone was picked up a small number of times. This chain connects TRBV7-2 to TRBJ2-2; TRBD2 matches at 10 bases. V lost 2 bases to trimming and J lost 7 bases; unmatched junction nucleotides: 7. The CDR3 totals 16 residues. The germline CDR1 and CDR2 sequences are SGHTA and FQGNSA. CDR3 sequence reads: CASSLQSGGAGGELFF. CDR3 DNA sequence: TGTGCCAGCAGCTTACAAAGCGGGGGGGCCGGCGGGGAGCTGTTTTTT. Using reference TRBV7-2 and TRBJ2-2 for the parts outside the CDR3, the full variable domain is GAGVSQSPSNKVTEKGKDVELRCDPISGHTALYWYRQSLGQGLEFLIYFQGNSAPDKSGLPSDRFSAERTGGSVSTLTIQRTQQEDSAVYLCASSLQSGGAGGELFFGEGSRLTVL.

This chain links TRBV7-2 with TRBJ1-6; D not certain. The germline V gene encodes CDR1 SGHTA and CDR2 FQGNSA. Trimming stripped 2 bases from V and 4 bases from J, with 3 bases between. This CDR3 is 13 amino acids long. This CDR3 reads CASSLQYNSPLHF. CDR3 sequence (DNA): TGTGCCAGCAGCTTACAGTATAATTCACCCCTCCACTTT.

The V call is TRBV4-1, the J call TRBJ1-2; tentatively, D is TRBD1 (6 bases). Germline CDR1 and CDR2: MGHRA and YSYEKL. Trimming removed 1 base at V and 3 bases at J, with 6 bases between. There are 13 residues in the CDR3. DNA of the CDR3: TGCGCCAGCAGCCAAGCAGGGGACTATGGCTACACCTTC. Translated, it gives CASSQAGDYGYTF.

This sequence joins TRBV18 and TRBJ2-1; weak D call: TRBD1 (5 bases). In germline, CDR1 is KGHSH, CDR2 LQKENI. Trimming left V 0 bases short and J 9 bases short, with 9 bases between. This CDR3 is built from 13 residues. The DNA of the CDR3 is TGTGCCAGCTCACCACCGTTAGGGGTTGAGCAGTTCTTC. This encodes CASSPPLGVEQFF. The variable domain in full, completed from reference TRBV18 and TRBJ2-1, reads NAGVMQNPRHLVRRRGQEARLRCSPMKGHSHVYWYRQLPEEGLKFMVYLQKENIIDESGMPKERFSAEFPKEGPSILRIQQVVRGDSAAYFCASSPPLGVEQFFGPGTRLTVL.

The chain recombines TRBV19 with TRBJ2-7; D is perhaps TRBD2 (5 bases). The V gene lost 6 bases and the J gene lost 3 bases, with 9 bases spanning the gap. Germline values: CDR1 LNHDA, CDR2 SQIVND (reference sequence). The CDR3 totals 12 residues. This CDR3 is CASRERSYEQYF. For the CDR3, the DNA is TGTGCCAGTAGGGAGCGGAGCTACGAGCAGTACTTC.

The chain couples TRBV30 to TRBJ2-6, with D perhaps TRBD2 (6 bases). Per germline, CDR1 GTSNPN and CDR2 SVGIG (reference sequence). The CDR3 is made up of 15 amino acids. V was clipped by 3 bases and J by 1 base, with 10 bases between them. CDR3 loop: CAWRRGSSGANVLTF. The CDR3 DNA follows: TGTGCCTGGAGACGGGGGTCTTCTGGGGCCAACGTCCTGACTTTC.